The sequence of this T cell receptor beta chain was determined in a study of long-term antiretroviral therapy in people with HIV (dated by TCRdb to the early 2020s). A note on the overall study: Collection of the earliest samples took place about a decade ahead of the 2015 WHO recommendation for immediate ART, at a time when ART was typically delayed until CD4 counts fell. Whether ART initiation and durable HIV suppression were associated with changes in peripheral blood TRB repertoire composition and diversity was tested in a retrospective serial study. From a few dozen adults with confirmed HIV infection, the cohort provided around 180 cryopreserved PBMC samples, gathered serially across a mean of about six years (range 1-12). Among the approximately 30 participants with HIV, more than ten were female. No cross-contamination during QIAcube processing was seen in test extractions of a monoclonal T-cell line run alongside around 30 polyclonal samples. General findings and caveats noted by the study authors: Inferences about post-ART repertoire changes were limited because no data were available on ART adherence, viral resistance or therapy changes. ART initiation was associated with a significant increase in TRB diversity, but diversity stayed significantly below transplant donor controls even after long-term ART. Because pre-ART samples had limited cell numbers, profiling was done on unsorted PBMC rather than on sorted CD4+ and CD8+ T cells. Limited PBMC availability meant only the TCR beta chain was sequenced, without alpha chain pairing. Compared with controls, HIV repertoires had narrower CDR3 length ranges, and the network structure pointed to an antigen-experienced repertoire that shifted only slightly toward naive after ART. Expanded TRB clones identified before ART initiation dominated the repertoire at all time points, although this dominance fluctuated and declined in many PLHIV after ART. The samples were dated from the mid-2000s to the late 2010s, and the ART regimens that were used may be less effective than current ART regimens.

To be included, a participant needed at least one PBMC sample from before ART initiation plus at least two post-ART samples. All participants with HIV were treated in the United States of America. Before DNA extraction, cryopreserved samples containing roughly 0.9-11 million PBMC were thawed and washed. At the time of the earliest PBMC sample for each participant with HIV, ages ranged from roughly 20 to 60 years. Per participant, PBMC samples came from 1-4 timepoints prior to ART initiation and 2-8 timepoints following ART initiation, for a median of 7 samples. Serial HIV viral load, CD4+ T-cell count, ART history and demographic data were obtained for every participant. A Qiagen kit on a QIAcube was used to extract genomic DNA from unsorted PBMC, with samples processed in batches of 12. The immunoSEQ hsTCRB v3.0 assay was used at survey level resolution for TRB variable region sequencing. The target sequencing depth for TRB was roughly 40,000-55,000 T-cell genomes per sample. Pooled TRB libraries were sequenced on an Illumina MiSeq with a v3 150-cycle kit. On the authors' methods: Repertoire analysis ran in R within a reproducible Nextflow workflow covering QC, data transformation and analysis. LymphoSeq2, an R package for exploring AIRR-Seq data, was used to implement custom analyses. After excluding a few samples that yielded fewer than 5000 total TRB sequences, 150 to 200 HIV repertoires remained for analysis. Among the 180 or so HIV repertoires that were kept, roughly 58 were collected before ART initiation and roughly 130 were collected after ART initiation. Repertoires were downsampled to 5000 TRB nucleotide sequences, with summary statistics averaged over 100 downsampling iterations. TRB sequences were retained for analysis only if CDR3 regions of at least seven amino acids were present. Two measures captured diversity: a Shannon entropy-derived clonality score and the Gini coefficient. In the repertoire networks, any two of the top 5000 CDR3 amino acid sequences were connected whenever the two sequences differed by an edit distance of one. For TRB CDR3 amino acid sequences, antigen specificity groups and MHC restriction were predicted with GLIPH2. To flag known associations with CMV, EBV, HIV or tissue antigens, CDR3 amino acid sequences were compared against VDJdb and McPAS-TCR. Pre-ART, post-ART and control groups were compared with Wilcoxon signed-rank tests and Holm-Bonferroni correction. Entries here come from immuneACCESS through TCRdb and include only in-frame sequences with V and J called. Some clones fail to appear in such tables; in the studies checked, an unresolved V gene covers under half of the shortfall, and the cause of the remainder is unknown. The V and J calls and clone size are taken from that table; D and trimming were inferred from the DNA. This sample comprises over 25,000 clones, over 90% of them detected only once. Under 13% of the sample belongs to the ten largest clones.

This clone was counted between two and nine times. Its antigen has not been determined. The record has no base qualities; no much larger clone is one base away. The TCR was taken from a man aged 35 to 55 with HIV. Sample: unsorted PBMCs, taken 6.2 years after starting antiretroviral therapy.

The sequence in DNA is TGTGCCAGCAGTCAGGGACCAGGCTCCTACGAGCAGTACTTC. This translates into CASSQGPGSYEQYF. The chain is assembled from TRBV6-6 and TRBJ2-7, with the D call tentatively TRBD1 or TRBD2, each fitting 5 bases. V was cut back by 5 bases and J by 0 bases, leaving a gap of 11 bases between them. CDR1 MNHNY and CDR2 SVGAGI are derived from the germline V gene (reference sequence). The CDR3 runs 14 residues from the cysteine to the phenylalanine. The retained sequence is limited to the CDR3, 42 bases, with the frame set at the first base.